Below are 2 T cell receptor beta chains sequenced from a single sample in a study of cytomegalovirus exposure and HLA in healthy donors (dated by TCRdb to the late 2010s). Libraries were prepared through the immunoSEQ multiplex PCR assay. The multiplex PCR relied on a mix of 60 forward primers for TCR Vbeta segments and 13 reverse primers for TCR Jbeta segments. What TCRdb holds here is the immuneACCESS table cut down to in-frame rearrangements. Part of the clones is not present; checked against another copy, under half of the missing clones reflect an unresolved V gene, and the others are unexplained. This sample's table lists roughly 150,000 clones. The top ten hold around 1.5% of the sample. Sequenced: PBMCs. Receptors originate from a woman between 45 and 65 years old in good health and CMV-seronegative.

The rearrangement links TRBV7-9 to TRBJ2-1, with 9 bases identical to TRBD2. V trimming: 7 bases; J trimming: 7 bases; junction bases outside the gene matches: 14. Germline assignment: CDR1 SEHNR and CDR2 FQNEAQ (reference sequence). CDR3 length: 16 residues. The CDR3: CASTLPPRGGANEQFF. The CDR3 DNA follows: TGTGCCAGCACCCTCCCGCCGCGCGGGGGGGCGAATGAGCAGTTCTTC.

The chain has TRBV19 and TRBJ2-7, with D uncertain. V was shortened by 2 bases and J by 5 bases, with 13 bases between the two germline ends. CDR3 length equals 14 residues. Germline assignment: CDR1 LNHDA and CDR2 SQIVND (reference sequence). The CDR3 DNA reads TGTGCCAGTAGTATACCCGGTCCGTCGAACGAGCAGTACTTC. Its translation is CASSIPGPSNEQYF. Complete variable domain (other parts from reference TRBV19 and TRBJ2-7): DGGITQSPKYLFRKEGQNVTLSCEQNLNHDAMYWYRQDPGQGLRLIYYSQIVNDFQKGDIAEGYSVSREKKESFPLTVTSAQKNPTAFYLCASSIPGPSNEQYFGPGTRLTVT.